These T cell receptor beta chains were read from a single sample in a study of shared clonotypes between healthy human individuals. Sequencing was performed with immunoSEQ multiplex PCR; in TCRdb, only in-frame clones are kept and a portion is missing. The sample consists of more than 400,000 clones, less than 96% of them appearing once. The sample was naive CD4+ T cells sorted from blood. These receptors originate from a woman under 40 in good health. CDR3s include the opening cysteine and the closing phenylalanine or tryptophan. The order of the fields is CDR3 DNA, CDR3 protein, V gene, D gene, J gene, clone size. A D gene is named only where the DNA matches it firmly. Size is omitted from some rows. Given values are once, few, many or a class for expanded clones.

CDR3nt: TGTGCCAGCGGGACAGTTCACCTCTATGGCTACACCTTC
CDR3aa: CASGTVHLYGYTF
v_gene: TRBV28
d_gene: TRBD1
j_gene: TRBJ1-2
abundance: .

CDR3nt: TGTGCCAGCAGAATCCCCGCAGCGGGGAGGACCGGGGAGCTGTTTTTT
CDR3aa: CASRIPAAGRTGELFF
v_gene: TRBV2
d_gene: TRBD2
j_gene: TRBJ2-2
abundance: .

CDR3nt: TGTGCCATCAGTACAGGGCTCTCCACCGGGGAGCTGTTTTTT
CDR3aa: CAISTGLSTGELFF
v_gene: TRBV10-3
d_gene: .
j_gene: TRBJ2-2
abundance: once

CDR3nt: TGCGCCAGCAGCTTCCAGGGACGGAACACAGATACGCAGTATTTT
CDR3aa: CASSFQGRNTDTQYF
v_gene: TRBV5-1
d_gene: .
j_gene: TRBJ2-3
abundance: once

CDR3nt: TGTGCCAGCTCACGAGGGGGCGGGGACGAGCAGTACTTC
CDR3aa: CASSRGGGDEQYF
v_gene: TRBV18
d_gene: .
j_gene: TRBJ2-7
abundance: .

CDR3nt: TGTGCCAGCAGTGAATGGTTCCGACAGAGATATGGCTACACCTTC
CDR3aa: CASSEWFRQRYGYTF
v_gene: TRBV2
d_gene: .
j_gene: TRBJ1-2
abundance: .

CDR3nt: TGTGCCAGCAGTGACCCAACAGGTTTCCGCACCTACGAGCAGTACTTC
CDR3aa: CASSDPTGFRTYEQYF
v_gene: TRBV2
d_gene: .
j_gene: TRBJ2-7
abundance: once

CDR3nt: TGTGCCAGCAGCCAAGACCTGGGCTGGAGTAACTATGGCTACACCTTC
CDR3aa: CASSQDLGWSNYGYTF
v_gene: TRBV4-2
d_gene: .
j_gene: TRBJ1-2
abundance: .

CDR3nt: TGTGCCAGCAGTGAATTTGGAGCAAGCTCCTACAATGAGCAGTTCTTC
CDR3aa: CASSEFGASSYNEQFF
v_gene: TRBV6-1
d_gene: .
j_gene: TRBJ2-1
abundance: once

CDR3nt: TGTGCCAGCAGAGGCGGGGGCGGTTACGAGCAGTACTTC
CDR3aa: CASRGGGGYEQYF
v_gene: TRBV28
d_gene: .
j_gene: TRBJ2-7
abundance: .

CDR3nt: TGTGCCAGCAGTGAGGACAGGGGGAATGAAAAACTGTTTTTT
CDR3aa: CASSEDRGNEKLFF
v_gene: TRBV2
d_gene: TRBD1
j_gene: TRBJ1-4
abundance: .

CDR3nt: TGTGCCAGCAGCTCCCATACTAGCGGGAGATACGAGCAGTACTTC
CDR3aa: CASSSHTSGRYEQYF
v_gene: TRBV7-9
d_gene: TRBD2
j_gene: TRBJ2-7
abundance: .

CDR3nt: TGTGCCAGCAGTGATGCAGGCGCAACTAATGAAAAACTGTTTTTT
CDR3aa: CASSDAGATNEKLFF
v_gene: TRBV27
d_gene: .
j_gene: TRBJ1-4
abundance: .